This T cell receptor (beta chain) was profiled in a study of CD8 T cells in Susac syndrome. Random hexamers primed reverse transcription of about 0.45 to 1 ug RNA. TCRdb redid the calling of the immunoSEQ multiplex PCR reads with MiXCR, one entry per CDR3 protein. The repertoire holds some 150,000 distinct CDR3 sequences, approximately 94% seen once, with 0.075% to 0.1% in the top ten. A single count supports this clonotype. This CDR3 has 13 residues. CDR1 and CDR2 (germline): MNHEY, SVGEGT. The ends were cut back, 6 bases at V and 3 bases at J, with 10 bases in the middle. The rearrangement uses TRBV6-2 or TRBV6-3 and TRBJ2-3, with D tentatively TRBD2 (5 bases). This TCR derives from a human donor in good health. Sequenced: CD4+ T cells from PBMCs. DNA for the CDR3: TGTGCCAGCAGACCCGGCGGGACAGATACGCAGTATTTT. This gives the protein CASRPGGTDTQYF.